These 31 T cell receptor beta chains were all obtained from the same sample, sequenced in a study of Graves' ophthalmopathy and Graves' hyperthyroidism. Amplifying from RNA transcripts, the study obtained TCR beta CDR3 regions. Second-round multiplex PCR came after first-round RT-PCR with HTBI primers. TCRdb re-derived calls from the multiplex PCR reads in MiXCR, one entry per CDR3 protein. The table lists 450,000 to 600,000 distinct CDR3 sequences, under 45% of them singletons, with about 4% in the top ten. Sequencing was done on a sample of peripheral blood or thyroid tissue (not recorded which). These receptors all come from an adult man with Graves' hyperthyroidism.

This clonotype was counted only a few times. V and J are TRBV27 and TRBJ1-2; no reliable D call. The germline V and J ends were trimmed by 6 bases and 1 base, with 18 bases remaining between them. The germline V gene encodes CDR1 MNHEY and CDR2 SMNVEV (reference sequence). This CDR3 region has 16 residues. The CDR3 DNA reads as TGTGCCAGCAGGACGATTTCTCTCACTCGTAACTATGGCTACACCTTC. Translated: CASRTISLTRNYGYTF.

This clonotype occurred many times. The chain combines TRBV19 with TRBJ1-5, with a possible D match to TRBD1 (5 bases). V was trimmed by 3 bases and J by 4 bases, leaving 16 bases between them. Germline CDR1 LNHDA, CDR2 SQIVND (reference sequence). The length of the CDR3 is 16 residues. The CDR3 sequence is CASSILQTVPNQPQHF. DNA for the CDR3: TGTGCCAGTAGTATCTTGCAGACAGTCCCAAATCAGCCCCAGCATTTT.

Here the CDR3 DNA reads TGTGCCAGCAGTGAACTGACAGGGAGCTCCTACGAGCAGTACTTC. As protein: CASSELTGSSYEQYF. The chain combines TRBV2 with TRBJ2-7; 7 bases align to TRBD1. Trimming at V came to 2 bases and at J to 0 bases, leaving 4 bases not matched to a gene. In germline, CDR1 is SNHLY, CDR2 FYNNEI. The CDR3 loop spans 15 amino acids.

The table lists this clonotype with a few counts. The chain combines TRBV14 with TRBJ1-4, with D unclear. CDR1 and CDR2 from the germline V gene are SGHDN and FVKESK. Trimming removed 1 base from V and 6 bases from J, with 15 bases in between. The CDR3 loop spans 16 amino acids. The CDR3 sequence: CASSQGGNLFDEKLFF. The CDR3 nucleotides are TGTGCCAGCAGCCAAGGAGGGAACCTTTTCGATGAAAAACTGTTTTTT.

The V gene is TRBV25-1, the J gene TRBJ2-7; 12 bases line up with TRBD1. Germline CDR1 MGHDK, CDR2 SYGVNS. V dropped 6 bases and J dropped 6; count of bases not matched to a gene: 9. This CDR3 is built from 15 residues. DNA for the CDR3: TGTGCCAGCAGAGGGTGGGGGACAGGGGGCGGCGAGCAGTACTTC. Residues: CASRGWGTGGGEQYF.

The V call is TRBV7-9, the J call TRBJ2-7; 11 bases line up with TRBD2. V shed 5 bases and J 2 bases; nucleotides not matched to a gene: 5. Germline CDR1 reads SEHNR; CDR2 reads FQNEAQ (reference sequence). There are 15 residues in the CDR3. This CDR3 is CASSILAGGTYEQYF. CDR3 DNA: TGTGCCAGCAGCATCCTAGCGGGGGGAACCTACGAGCAGTACTTC.

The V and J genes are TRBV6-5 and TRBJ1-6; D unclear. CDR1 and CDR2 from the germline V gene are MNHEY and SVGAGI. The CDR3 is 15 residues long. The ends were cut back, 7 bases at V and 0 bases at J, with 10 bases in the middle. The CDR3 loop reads CASTQLSSYNSPLHF. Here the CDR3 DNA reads TGTGCCAGCACCCAACTGAGCTCCTATAATTCACCCCTCCACTTT.

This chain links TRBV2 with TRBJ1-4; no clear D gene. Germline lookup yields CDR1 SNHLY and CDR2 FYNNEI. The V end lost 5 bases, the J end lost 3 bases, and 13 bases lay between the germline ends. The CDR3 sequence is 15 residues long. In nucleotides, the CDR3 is TGTGCCAGCAGTTCCCGGCTTGGAGCTAATGAAAAACTGTTTTTT. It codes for CASSSRLGANEKLFF.

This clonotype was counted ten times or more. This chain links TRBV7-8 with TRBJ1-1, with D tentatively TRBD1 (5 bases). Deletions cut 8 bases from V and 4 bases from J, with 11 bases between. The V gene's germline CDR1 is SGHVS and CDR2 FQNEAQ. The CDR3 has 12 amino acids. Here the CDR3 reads CASGYRSTEAFF. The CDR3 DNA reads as TGTGCCAGCGGCTACAGGAGCACTGAAGCTTTCTTT.

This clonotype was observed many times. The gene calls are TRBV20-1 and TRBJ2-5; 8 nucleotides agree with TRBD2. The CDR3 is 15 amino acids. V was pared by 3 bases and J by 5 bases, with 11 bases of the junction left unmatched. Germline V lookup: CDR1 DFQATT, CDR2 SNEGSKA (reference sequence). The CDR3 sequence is CSASSREGRGETQYF. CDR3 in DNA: TGCAGTGCTAGTTCCCGGGAGGGCCGGGGGGAGACCCAGTACTTC.

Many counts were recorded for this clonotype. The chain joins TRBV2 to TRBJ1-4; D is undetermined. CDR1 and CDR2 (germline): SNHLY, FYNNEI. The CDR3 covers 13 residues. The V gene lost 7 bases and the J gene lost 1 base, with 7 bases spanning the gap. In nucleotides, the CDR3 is TGTGCCAGCAAAGGCGGAACTAATGAAAAACTGTTTTTT. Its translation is CASKGGTNEKLFF.

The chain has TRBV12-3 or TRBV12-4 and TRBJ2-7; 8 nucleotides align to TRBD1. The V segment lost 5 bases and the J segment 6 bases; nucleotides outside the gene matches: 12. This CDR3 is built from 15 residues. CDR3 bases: TGTGCCAGCAGTCCACCGACAGGGGTTAATTTCGAGCAGTACTTC. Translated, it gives CASSPPTGVNFEQYF.

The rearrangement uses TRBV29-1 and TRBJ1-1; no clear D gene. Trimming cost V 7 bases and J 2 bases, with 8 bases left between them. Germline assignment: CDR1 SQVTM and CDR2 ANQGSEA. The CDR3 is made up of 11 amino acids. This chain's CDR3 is CSGSVNTEAFF. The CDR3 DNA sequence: TGCAGCGGTTCAGTAAACACTGAAGCTTTCTTT.

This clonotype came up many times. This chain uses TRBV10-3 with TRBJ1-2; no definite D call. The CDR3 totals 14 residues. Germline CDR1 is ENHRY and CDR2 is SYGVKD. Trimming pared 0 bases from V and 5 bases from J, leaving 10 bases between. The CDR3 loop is CAISESRQNYGYTF. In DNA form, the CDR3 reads TGTGCCATCAGTGAGTCACGGCAGAATTATGGCTACACCTTC.

The CDR3 loop is CASSFRDRGGEKLFF. The CDR3 region has the DNA TGTGCCAGCAGCTTCCGGGACAGGGGTGGCGAAAAACTGTTTTTT. The chain has TRBV7-9 and TRBJ1-4; 10 bases fit TRBD1. With V trimmed by 3 bases and J by 8 bases, 6 bases remained unmatched. The germline CDR1 and CDR2 sequences are SEHNR and FQNEAQ (reference sequence). The CDR3 is 15 amino acids.

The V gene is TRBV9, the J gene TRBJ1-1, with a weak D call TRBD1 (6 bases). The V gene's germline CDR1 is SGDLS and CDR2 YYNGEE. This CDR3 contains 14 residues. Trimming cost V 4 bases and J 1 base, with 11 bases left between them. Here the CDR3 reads CASSPIQGNTEAFF. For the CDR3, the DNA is TGTGCCAGCAGCCCTATACAGGGGAACACTGAAGCTTTCTTT.

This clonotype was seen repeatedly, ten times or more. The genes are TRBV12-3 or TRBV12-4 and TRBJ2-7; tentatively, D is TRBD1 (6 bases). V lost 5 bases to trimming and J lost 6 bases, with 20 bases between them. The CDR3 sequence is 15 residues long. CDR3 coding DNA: TGTGCCAGCAGTGCGTCGGGACAACCGACCCCCGAGCAGTACTTC. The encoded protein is CASSASGQPTPEQYF.

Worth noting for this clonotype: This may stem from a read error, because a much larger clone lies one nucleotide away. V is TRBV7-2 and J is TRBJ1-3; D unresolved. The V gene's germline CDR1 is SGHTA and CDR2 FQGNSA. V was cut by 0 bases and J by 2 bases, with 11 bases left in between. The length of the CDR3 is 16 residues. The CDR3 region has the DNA TGTGCCAGCAGCTTAGCCGTTCCAGATCCTGGAAACACCATATATTTT. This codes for CASSLAVPDPGNTIYF.

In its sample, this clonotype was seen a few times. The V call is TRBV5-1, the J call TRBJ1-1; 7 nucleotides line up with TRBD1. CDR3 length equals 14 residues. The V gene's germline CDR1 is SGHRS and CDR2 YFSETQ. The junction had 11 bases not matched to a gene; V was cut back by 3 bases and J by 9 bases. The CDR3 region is CASSWGGTAPQAFF. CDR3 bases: TGCGCCAGCAGCTGGGGTGGGACAGCGCCTCAAGCTTTCTTT.

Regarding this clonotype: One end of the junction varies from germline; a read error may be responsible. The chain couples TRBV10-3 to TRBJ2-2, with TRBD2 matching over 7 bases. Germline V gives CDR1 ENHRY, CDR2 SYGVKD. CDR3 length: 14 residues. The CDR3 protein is CAIQAGSEHRGAVF. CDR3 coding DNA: TGTGCCATCCAAGCGGGAAGCGAACACCGGGGAGCTGTTTTT.

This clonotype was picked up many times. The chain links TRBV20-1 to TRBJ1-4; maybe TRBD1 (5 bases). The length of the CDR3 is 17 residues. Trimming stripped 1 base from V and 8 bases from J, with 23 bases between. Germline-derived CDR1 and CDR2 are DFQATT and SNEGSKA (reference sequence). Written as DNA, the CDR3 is TGCAGTGCTAGAGGACCAAGCTCGAAGGGGAGTGACGAAAAACTGTTTTTT. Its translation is CSARGPSSKGSDEKLFF.

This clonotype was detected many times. CDR3 DNA: TGTGCCAGCAGCCTCGGACCTGATGAAAAACTGTTTTTT. Protein product: CASSLGPDEKLFF. The J gene is TRBJ1-4, the V gene TRBV5-8, with D uncertain. The V gene lost 4 bases and the J gene lost 6 bases, with 10 bases spanning the gap. The CDR3 totals 13 residues. Germline V gene data show CDR1 as SGHTS and CDR2 as YDEGEE. The full variable domain, in which reference TRBV5-8 and TRBJ1-4 provide the parts outside the CDR3, is EAGVTQSPTHLIKTRGQQATLRCSPISGHTSVYWYQQALGLGLQFLLWYDEGEERNRGNFPPRFSGRQFPNYSSELNVNALELEDSALYLCASSLGPDEKLFFGSGTQLSVL.

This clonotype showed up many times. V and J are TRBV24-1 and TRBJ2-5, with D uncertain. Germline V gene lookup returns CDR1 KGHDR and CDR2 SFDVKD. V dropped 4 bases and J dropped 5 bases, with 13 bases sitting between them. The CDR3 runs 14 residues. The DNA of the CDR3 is TGTGCCACCAGTGACGGATCAGCCGAGGAGACCCAGTACTTC. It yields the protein CATSDGSAEETQYF.

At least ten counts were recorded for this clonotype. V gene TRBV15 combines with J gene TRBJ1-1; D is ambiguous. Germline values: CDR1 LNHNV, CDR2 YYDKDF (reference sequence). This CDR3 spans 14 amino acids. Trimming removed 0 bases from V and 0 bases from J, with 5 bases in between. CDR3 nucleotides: TGTGCCACCAGCAGAGATATGATGAACACTGAAGCTTTCTTT. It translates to CATSRDMMNTEAFF.

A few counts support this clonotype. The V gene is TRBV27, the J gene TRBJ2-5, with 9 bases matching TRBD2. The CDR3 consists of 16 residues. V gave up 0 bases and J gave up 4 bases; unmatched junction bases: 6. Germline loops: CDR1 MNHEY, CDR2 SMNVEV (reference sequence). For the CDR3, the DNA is TGTGCCAGCAGTTTATCGGCTAGCGGGATAGTAGAGACCCAGTACTTC. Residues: CASSLSASGIVETQYF.

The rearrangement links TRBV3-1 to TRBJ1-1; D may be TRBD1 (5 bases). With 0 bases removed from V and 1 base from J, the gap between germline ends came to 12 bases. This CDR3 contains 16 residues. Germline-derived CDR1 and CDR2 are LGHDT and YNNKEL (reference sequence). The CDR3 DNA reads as TGTGCCAGCAGCCAAGAGCCCGTGGGGGGGAACACTGAAGCTTTCTTT. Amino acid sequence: CASSQEPVGGNTEAFF.

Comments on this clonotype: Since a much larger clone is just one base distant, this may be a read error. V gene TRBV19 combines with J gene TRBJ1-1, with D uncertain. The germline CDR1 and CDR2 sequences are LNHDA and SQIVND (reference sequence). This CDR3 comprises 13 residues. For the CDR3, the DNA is TGTGCCAGTAGTATTACAGCCAACACTGGAGCTTTCTTT. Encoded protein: CASSITANTGAFF.

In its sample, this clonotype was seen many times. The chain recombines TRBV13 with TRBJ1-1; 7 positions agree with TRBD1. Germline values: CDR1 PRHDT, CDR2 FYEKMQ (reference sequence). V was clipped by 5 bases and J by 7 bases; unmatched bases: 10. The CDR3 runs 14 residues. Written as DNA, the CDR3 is TGTGCCAGCAGCCCATCGACAGGGTTTAATGAAGCTTTCTTT. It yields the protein CASSPSTGFNEAFF.

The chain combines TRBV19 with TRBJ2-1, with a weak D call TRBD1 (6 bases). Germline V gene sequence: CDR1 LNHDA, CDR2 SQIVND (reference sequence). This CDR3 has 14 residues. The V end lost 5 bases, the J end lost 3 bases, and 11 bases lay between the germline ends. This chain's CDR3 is CASSPRTVYNEQFF. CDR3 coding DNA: TGTGCCAGTAGTCCGCGGACAGTCTACAATGAGCAGTTCTTC.

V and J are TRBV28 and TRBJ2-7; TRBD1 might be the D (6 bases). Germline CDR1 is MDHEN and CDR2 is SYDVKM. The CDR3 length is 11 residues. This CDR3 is CSSDRGGEQYF. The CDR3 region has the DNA TGTTCATCGGACAGAGGGGGCGAGCAGTACTTC.

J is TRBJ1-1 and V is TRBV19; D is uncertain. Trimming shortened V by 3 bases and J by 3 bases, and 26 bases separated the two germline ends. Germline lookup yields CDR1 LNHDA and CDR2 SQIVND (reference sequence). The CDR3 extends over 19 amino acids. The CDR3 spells CASSIRSIGVVETDTEAFF. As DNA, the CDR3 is TGTGCCAGTAGTATTCGCTCGATAGGAGTGGTAGAGACCGACACTGAAGCTTTCTTT.